The 24 T cell receptor beta chains listed next were all sequenced from one sample in a study of blood T cells in healthy people across ages. The use of a sample-barcoded 5' primer and a J-beta primer mix characterized a second PCR of 7 to 11 cycles. TCRdb re-analysed the 5' RACE reads in MiXCR, keeping a single row per CDR3 protein. The sample comprises 500,000 to 700,000 distinct CDR3 sequences, about 28% of which are singletons, and approximately 14% rests with the top ten. Sequenced material: blood. These receptors were obtained from a woman of 80 years or more in good health.

This clonotype appeared many times. The genes are TRBV9 and TRBJ1-1; no clear D gene. Germline loops: CDR1 SGDLS, CDR2 YYNGEE. Between the trimmed V and J ends, which lost 4 bases and 1 base, there was a span of 5 bases. The CDR3 covers 12 residues. CDR3 bases: TGTGCCAGCAGCCGACGGAACACTGAAGCTTTCTTT. It translates to CASSRRNTEAFF. Variable domain in full (rest from reference TRBV9 and TRBJ1-1): DSGVTQTPKHLITATGQRVTLRCSPRSGDLSVYWYQQSLDQGLQFLIQYYNGEERAKGNILERFSAQQFPDLHSELNLSSLELGDSALYFCASSRRNTEAFFGQGTRLTVV.

This clonotype was detected many times. This chain connects TRBV20-1 to TRBJ1-4; a weak D match, TRBD1 (6 bases). The CDR3 totals 15 residues. Germline V gene data show CDR1 as DFQATT and CDR2 as SNEGSKA (reference sequence). The V gene lost 4 bases and the J gene lost 6 bases, with 18 bases spanning the gap. In DNA form, the CDR3 reads TGCAGTGCTACCCACCCTGGGGGCGGCGATGAAAAACTGTTTTTT. Translation: CSATHPGGGDEKLFF.

The V and J genes are TRBV11-2 and TRBJ2-1; D remains ambiguous. V lost 1 base to trimming and J lost 0 bases, with 28 bases between them. Looked up from germline, CDR1 is SGHAT and CDR2 is FQNNGV. This CDR3 spans 22 amino acids. CDR3 amino acids: CASSLGESASALKKSSYNEQFF. CDR3 bases: TGTGCCAGCAGCTTAGGAGAGAGTGCCAGCGCCTTAAAAAAGAGCTCCTACAATGAGCAGTTCTTC.

There are many counts of this clonotype. CDR3 sequence reads: CASSQGVRSPYNEQFF. The CDR3 DNA is TGCGCCAGCAGCCAAGGGGTTAGGTCACCCTACAATGAGCAGTTCTTC. The V gene is TRBV4-3, the J gene TRBJ2-1, with D unclear. V was pared by 1 base and J by 2 bases, with 12 bases between. Per the germline V gene, CDR1 is LGHNA and CDR2 is YSLEER. This CDR3 has 16 amino acids.

This rearrangement joins TRBV5-1 to TRBJ2-7, with a tentative D call TRBD1 (6 bases). The DNA end lines up better with TRBJ2-4; the J call may be wrong. Germline-derived CDR1 and CDR2 are SGHRS and YFSETQ. The CDR3 loop spans 13 amino acids. Written as DNA, the CDR3 is TGCGCCAGCAGCCCAGGGGTGCGGAACATTCAGTACTTC. Translation: CASSPGVRNIQYF.

This clonotype was found a few times. This chain connects TRBV4-2 to TRBJ2-5; 12 bases are shared with TRBD2. Germline V gives CDR1 LGHNA, CDR2 YNFKEQ. This CDR3 contains 16 residues. V was pared by 0 bases and J by 11 bases, with 10 bases of the junction left unmatched. The chain's CDR3 is CASSQDTSGGRNEQYF. CDR3 DNA: TGTGCCAGCAGCCAAGATACTAGCGGGGGGAGGAATGAGCAGTACTTC.

This clonotype was detected many times. The V and J genes are TRBV11-2 and TRBJ2-3; unclear D gene. Germline V CDR1 and CDR2: SGHAT, FQNNGV. The V end lost 3 bases, the J end lost 2 bases, and 15 bases lay between the germline ends. The CDR3 loop spans 16 amino acids. The CDR3 DNA reads TGTGCCAGCAGCTTTCGTTCCCGCCCCTTCACAGATACGCAGTATTTT. It is translated as CASSFRSRPFTDTQYF.

Concerning this clonotype itself: It may be a read error: a sequence one base away is much more abundant. CDR3 amino acids: CASSVGQENEQYF. As DNA, the CDR3 is TGTGCCAGCAGCGTGGGACAGGAAAATGAGCAGTACTTC. The rearrangement uses TRBV9 and TRBJ2-7, with 8 bases identical to TRBD1. The CDR3 sequence is 13 residues long. The ends lost 2 bases at V and 7 bases at J; junction bases unmatched: 5. Germline V gives CDR1 SGDLS, CDR2 YYNGEE. The variable domain in full, completed from reference TRBV9 and TRBJ2-7, reads DSGVTQTPKHLITATGQRVTLRCSPRSGDLSVYWYQQSLDQGLQFLIQYYNGEERAKGNILERFSAQQFPDLHSELNLSSLELGDSALYFCASSVGQENEQYFGPGTRLTVT.

This clonotype was observed many times. V gene TRBV7-9 combines with J gene TRBJ2-1; D not resolved. V shed 3 bases and J shed 0 bases, with 6 bases lying between them. The CDR3 extends over 14 amino acids. The germline gives CDR1 SEHNR, CDR2 FQNEAQ (reference sequence). In DNA, the CDR3 is TGTGCCAGCAGCTTCTCCAGCTCCTACAATGAGCAGTTCTTC. It translates to CASSFSSSYNEQFF.

The chain combines TRBV30 with TRBJ1-2, with 8 bases matching TRBD1. The J segment lost 8 bases and the V segment lost 1 base, leaving 15 bases of the junction unmatched. The CDR3 runs to 16 residues. Germline CDR1 is GTSNPN and CDR2 is SVGIG (reference sequence). The CDR3 here is CAWSATIGTGTSGYTF. CDR3 DNA: TGTGCCTGGAGTGCAACAATAGGGACAGGAACATCAGGCTACACCTTC.

This clonotype was observed at least ten times. The chain couples TRBV6-5 to TRBJ1-4, with D maybe TRBD1 (6 bases). Germline assignment: CDR1 MNHEY and CDR2 SVGAGI. The V end lost 2 bases, the J end lost 0 bases, and 16 bases lay between the germline ends. The CDR3 runs to 18 residues. For the CDR3, the DNA is TGTGCCAGCAGTTACCAGGGGAAGGGGTTGGCAACTAATGAAAAACTGTTTTTT. Translated: CASSYQGKGLATNEKLFF.

This clonotype occurred many times. The genes are TRBV20-1 and TRBJ2-1, with no clear D. The CDR3 is 14 amino acids. V lost 3 bases and J lost 9, with 18 bases in between. Germline lookup yields CDR1 DFQATT and CDR2 SNEGSKA (reference sequence). CDR3 sequence reads: CSASATSFIGEQFF. In DNA, the CDR3 is TGCAGTGCTAGTGCCACGAGCTTTATCGGTGAGCAGTTCTTC.

In this sample, this clonotype turned up a few times. This chain joins TRBV29-1 and TRBJ1-1; weak D call: TRBD1 (6 bases). The CDR3 length is 14 residues. Trimming shortened V by 6 bases and J by 1 base, and 15 bases separated the two germline ends. The germline V gene encodes CDR1 SQVTM and CDR2 ANQGSEA. The DNA for the CDR3 is TGCAGCGTCCTCAGGGACATGCGGAACACTGAAGCTTTCTTT. Translating gives CSVLRDMRNTEAFF.

This clonotype was seen only a few times. Compared with germline, one end of the junction differs, possibly owing to a read error. This rearrangement joins TRBV20-1 to TRBJ2-1; 7 bases line up with TRBD1. The germline V gene encodes CDR1 DFQATT and CDR2 SNEGSKA (reference sequence). CDR3 length equals 15 residues. DNA of the CDR3: TGCGGTGCTGGGAGACAGGGAATGGGGTACAGTGAGCAGTTCTTC. It is translated as CGAGRQGMGYSEQFF.

V usage is TRBV10-3 and J usage is TRBJ2-2; TRBD2 agrees at 9 bases. From germline, CDR1 is ENHRY and CDR2 SYGVKD. This CDR3 is built from 15 residues. Trimming at V came to 11 bases and at J to 6 bases, leaving 13 bases not matched to a gene. The CDR3 DNA is TGTGCCTCATTAGGAGTAGCGGGGGTCTCCGGGGAGCTGTTTTTT. Protein sequence: CASLGVAGVSGELFF.

In regard to this clonotype: A much larger clonotype is one base distant, so this may be a read error. The V and J genes are TRBV10-3 and TRBJ1-2; a weak D match, TRBD1 (6 bases). The germline gives CDR1 ENHRY, CDR2 SYGVKD. V was shortened by 5 bases and J by 0 bases, with 13 bases between the two germline ends. The CDR3 totals 15 residues. The DNA for the CDR3 is TGTGCCATCAGTAAGCAGGGGATAGCTAACTATGGCTACACCTTC. The encoded protein is CAISKQGIANYGYTF.

This clonotype was observed many times. The chain is built from TRBV5-4 and TRBJ2-1; 10 positions agree with TRBD1. CDR1 and CDR2 from the germline V gene are SGHNT and YYREEE (reference sequence). Unmatched junction bases numbered 3, after V lost 2 bases and J lost 1 base. This CDR3 region has 16 residues. This chain's CDR3 is CASSFGQGVSYNEQFF. The CDR3 bases are TGTGCCAGCAGCTTCGGACAGGGGGTGTCCTACAATGAGCAGTTCTTC.

This clonotype was recorded many times. The V call is TRBV4-3, the J call TRBJ2-3; TRBD1 or TRBD2 may be the D gene (6 bases each). The CDR3 contains 16 residues. CDR1 is LGHNA and CDR2 is YSLEER in the germline V gene. Trimming took off 4 bases at V and 4 bases at J, with 18 bases between the two ends. CDR3 sequence (DNA): TGCGCCAGCAGCCGAGTGTTGGGGGGCCAAGCAGATACGCAGTATTTT. As protein: CASSRVLGGQADTQYF.

This clonotype appeared many times. This chain joins TRBV7-2 and TRBJ1-1; D unresolved. The CDR3 extends over 15 amino acids. The V end lost 1 base, the J end lost 2 bases, and 11 bases lay between the germline ends. Germline lookup yields CDR1 SGHTA and CDR2 FQGNSA. The DNA of the CDR3 is TGTGCCAGCAGCTTAGGGAGAACGGGAAACACTGAAGCTTTCTTT. This translates into CASSLGRTGNTEAFF.

This clonotype showed up just a few times. This chain uses TRBV6-1 with TRBJ1-1, with D perhaps matching TRBD1 (5 bases). The CDR3 runs 16 residues. The germline gives CDR1 MNHNS, CDR2 SASEGT. Trimming shortened V by 6 bases and J by 4 bases, and 21 bases separated the two germline ends. In nucleotides, the CDR3 is TGTGCCAGCAGCAAAAATGTGGGGCAGGGAGGCACTGAAGCTTTCTTT. Its protein product is CASSKNVGQGGTEAFF.

This clonotype has only a few counts. This chain uses TRBV7-2 with TRBJ2-7, with 7 nucleotides matching TRBD1. The germline V gene encodes CDR1 SGHTA and CDR2 FQGNSA. The CDR3 has 15 residues. Unmatched junction bases numbered 4, after V lost 2 bases and J lost 0 bases. The CDR3 nucleotides are TGTGCCAGCAGCTTAACGGGACAGTACTCCTACGAGCAGTACTTC. This gives the protein CASSLTGQYSYEQYF.

This clonotype was counted between two and nine times. This chain joins TRBV7-6 and TRBJ1-1; no clear D gene. Germline-derived CDR1 and CDR2 are SGHVS and FNYEAQ. Trimming cost V 0 bases and J 5 bases, with 7 bases left between them. The CDR3 consists of 13 residues. The DNA for the CDR3 is TGTGCCAGCAGCTTAGCACCGGTAACTGAAGCTTTCTTT. It translates to CASSLAPVTEAFF.

This clonotype was seen many times. V and J are TRBV5-4 and TRBJ2-1; 7 bases match TRBD1. This CDR3 is 15 amino acids long. The V gene's germline CDR1 is SGHNT and CDR2 YYREEE (reference sequence). V trimming: 3 bases; J trimming: 0 bases; junction bases outside the gene matches: 3. The CDR3 DNA is TGTGCCAGCAGCTCAGGGACAGCCTCCTACAATGAGCAGTTCTTC. It encodes CASSSGTASYNEQFF.

This clonotype was seen many times. The chain links TRBV6-5 to TRBJ1-2, with D possibly matching TRBD1 (5 bases). The CDR3 is 14 residues long. Germline assignment: CDR1 MNHEY and CDR2 SVGAGI. V was pared by 2 bases and J by 4 bases, with 11 bases between. Here the CDR3 DNA reads TGTGCCAGCAGTTACGGTCCTACAGGCTATGGCTACACCTTC. The encoded protein is CASSYGPTGYGYTF.